This T cell receptor (beta chain) was sequenced for a study of glioma-infiltrating T cells. Overall study findings and caveats: Tissue and blood shared very few CDR3 sequences. Tissue-blood divergence was below expectation in non-neoplastic patients, above in gliomas.

As for this clonotype: Its antigen remains unidentified.

TCR alpha and beta CDR3 regions were amplified from RNA using iRepertoire nested multiplex PCR. For one-step reverse transcription and amplification, about 90-400 ng of tissue mRNA or PBMC total RNA was used. One entry per CDR3 protein results from TCRdb running MiXCR on the multiplex PCR reads. The table lists 40,000 or so distinct CDR3 sequences, about 20% of them singletons. CDR1 and CDR2 from the germline V gene are SGHAT and FQNNGV. The CDR3 has 13 residues. With 3 bases removed from V and 5 bases from J, the gap between germline ends came to 10 bases. The sequence derives from a human donor with low-grade glioma or glioblastoma, undergoing nonglioma brain surgery, or in good health (not recorded which). The sample consisted of glioma tissue, nonneoplastic brain tissue, or PBMCs (not recorded which). The chain recombines TRBV11-2 with TRBJ2-5; D gene unclear. The CDR3 sequence is CASSFSLEETQYF. CDR3 coding DNA: TGTGCCAGCAGCTTCTCCTTGGAGGAGACCCAGTACTTC. Full variable domain (remainder filled in from reference TRBV11-2 and TRBJ2-5): EAGVAQSPRYKIIEKRQSVAFWCNPISGHATLYWYQQILGQGPKLLIQFQNNGVVDDSQLPKDRFSAERLKGVDSTLKIQPAKLEDSAVYLCASSFSLEETQYFGPGTRLLVL.